Each of the 5 T cell receptor beta chains below was sequenced from the same sample in a study of human T cells and chemical hapten exposure. Time point denoted: healthy volunteer bleed at 6 weeks. The authors' total RNA extraction used unfractionated whole blood. TCRdb re-analysed the RACE reads in MiXCR, keeping a single row per CDR3 protein. The sample consists of around 45,000 distinct CDR3 sequences, about 4% of them appearing once. Sequencing input: whole blood. The origin of the receptors is a human donor in good health. Some clones in this sample may be carry-over from other donors' samples.

This clonotype showed up many times. This chain joins TRBV10-2 and TRBJ1-1, with 7 positions matching TRBD1. The germline V gene encodes CDR1 WSHSY and CDR2 SAAADI. V was clipped by 7 bases and J by 0 bases; unmatched bases: 8. The CDR3 extends over 15 amino acids. The CDR3 protein is CASIGGGAVNTEAFF. CDR3 nucleotides: TGCGCCAGCATAGGAGGGGGCGCCGTGAACACTGAAGCTTTCTTT.

This clonotype was seen many times. CDR3 region: CASSRNPGQGGTNTEAFF. CDR3 nucleotides: TGTGCCAGCAGTAGAAATCCGGGACAGGGGGGGACAAACACTGAAGCTTTCTTT. V is TRBV6-5 and J is TRBJ1-1, with 11 bases fitting TRBD1. The junction had 13 bases not matched to a gene; V was cut back by 5 bases and J by 2 bases. This CDR3 is built from 18 residues. Per germline, CDR1 MNHEY and CDR2 SVGAGI.

At least ten counts were recorded for this clonotype. This chain links TRBV28 with TRBJ2-3, with 7 bases lining up with TRBD2. V was clipped by 2 bases and J by 11 bases; unmatched bases: 1. From germline, CDR1 is MDHEN and CDR2 SYDVKM. This CDR3 contains 11 residues. CDR3 sequence reads: CASSLKREQYF. The CDR3 DNA follows: TGTGCCAGCAGTTTAAAGCGGGAGCAGTATTTT.

At least ten counts were recorded for this clonotype. V and J are TRBV9 and TRBJ2-1; no reliable D call. Trimming pared 1 base from V and 10 bases from J, leaving 9 bases between. CDR3 length: 12 amino acids. In germline, CDR1 is SGDLS, CDR2 YYNGEE. CDR3 coding DNA: TGTGCCAGCAGCGTAATGGGTGCCGAGCAGTTCTTC. Amino acids: CASSVMGAEQFF.

This clonotype was detected many times. The V gene is TRBV25-1, the J gene TRBJ2-1; D gene unclear. Germline V gene lookup returns CDR1 MGHDK and CDR2 SYGVNS. The CDR3 spans 12 residues. Trimming left V 7 bases short and J 5 bases short, with 9 bases between. CDR3 amino acids: CASKVRHNEQFF. In DNA, the CDR3 is TGTGCCAGCAAAGTACGGCACAATGAGCAGTTCTTC.